This T cell receptor beta chain came from a study of CD8 T cells in ankylosing spondylitis. Study-level results: The authors reported significant enrichment of disease-linked clones in matched ankylosing spondylitis synovial fluid. Typical of ankylosing spondylitis blood, it appeared, was a TCR beta motif of roughly eight highly homologous variants.

V gave up 5 bases and J gave up 2 bases; unmatched junction bases: 6. The CDR3 totals 15 residues. The germline V gene encodes CDR1 DFQATT and CDR2 SNEGSKA (reference sequence). TCR beta libraries were made by quantitative 5'-RACE with molecular barcodes. One entry per CDR3 protein, called by TCRdb with MiXCR from the 5' RACE reads. The profile shows approximately 200,000 distinct CDR3 sequences, around 13% of them singletons. Regarding this clonotype: Its target is unknown.

The sample comprised blood, either unsorted or a sorted T cell fraction (not recorded which). This sequence originates from a female donor with ankylosing spondylitis or in good health (not recorded which). The chain joins TRBV20-1 to TRBJ2-7; 13 positions agree with TRBD2. This CDR3 is CSAPGTSGNPYEQYF. CDR3 coding DNA: TGCAGTGCTCCCGGGACTAGCGGGAACCCCTACGAGCAGTACTTC.